This T cell receptor beta chain was sequenced in a study of blood T cell repertoires in COVID-19. Across the whole study: Samples representing acute and convalescent COVID-19 were sourced from the United States, Italy and Spain.

Germline-derived CDR1 and CDR2 are LNHDA and SQIVND (reference sequence). V lost 7 bases and J lost 4; bases outside the gene matches: 5. The CDR3 spans 13 residues. Original handling: It was from reference gene primer amplification that nucleated cell counts were estimated. The data were produced by immunoSEQ multiplex PCR, yet TCRdb's version contains in-frame clones alone and is incomplete. That table is the source of V, J and clone size, and D and trimming were worked out from the DNA. The sample lists some 120,000 clones; roughly 87% were seen once. V is TRBV19 and J is TRBJ1-1, with 8 bases that match TRBD1. The receptor's source is a man under 40 who had recovered from COVID-19. The source material was PBMCs or T cells enriched from blood (not recorded which). CDR3 sequence: CASTSTGGTEAFF. The DNA of the CDR3 is TGTGCCAGTACTTCAACAGGGGGCACTGAAGCTTTCTTT.